This TCR beta chain was found in a study of tumor-infiltrating lymphocytes in primary liver carcinoma. Study details: Participating patients were men and women between 30 and 69 years old.

CDR3 length equals 15 residues. Trimming cost V 7 bases and J 14 bases, with 32 bases left between them. Germline V lookup: CDR1 SQVTM, CDR2 ANQGSEA. The authors made TCR beta cDNA from 400 to 600 ng total RNA with a constant-region primer. A slightly modified ARM-PCR protocol with three nested multiplex PCR rounds produced these TCR beta libraries. The first two PCR rounds used TRBV1-TRBV30 primers with a Cbeta primer, around 10 cycles each. TCRdb itself ran the multiplex PCR reads through MiXCR, one entry per CDR3 protein. Of 45,000 to 65,000 distinct CDR3 sequences in the sample, about 78% are singletons; the top ten hold approximately 24%. This clonotype was seen once. For each extraction, RNA and DNA were obtained together from 20-30 mg of unsorted bulk tissue.

The chain has TRBV29-1 and TRBJ1-1; possibly TRBD1 for D (5 bases). The sequence derives from a man aged 40-50 years with primary liver carcinoma and hepatitis B virus infection. Material for sequencing was liver tumor tissue from sampling region 5. Noted subset: tumor region T5, tumor centre. CDR3 amino acids: CSGASGWGMNTDAFF. The CDR3 DNA reads TGCAGCGGTGCCTCAGGGTGGGGCATGAACACTGACGCCTTCTTT.